The 23 T cell receptor beta chains given below trace back to one sample, sequenced in a study of cytomegalovirus exposure and HLA in healthy donors. PCR used 60 Vbeta primers and 13 Jbeta primers. The table came from immunoSEQ multiplex PCR; TCRdb's copy has only in-frame clones and leaves some out. The table has about 190,000 clones, approximately 80% seen once. The sequenced sample was PBMCs. Every receptor here comes from a woman between 25 and 40 years old in good health and CMV-seronegative.

V and J are TRBV5-1 and TRBJ2-6; possibly TRBD2 for D (7 bases). This CDR3 region has 16 residues. The germline gives CDR1 SGHRS, CDR2 YFSETQ. Trimming shortened V by 7 bases and J by 1 base, and 15 bases separated the two germline ends. The CDR3 nucleotides read TGCGCCAGCGGTGGGGGGGGCGAGTCTGGGGCCAACGTCCTGACTTTC. This encodes CASGGGGESGANVLTF.

The CDR3 spells CASTHGLTETQYF. The CDR3 DNA follows: TGTGCCAGCACCCACGGACTAACAGAGACCCAGTACTTC. The genes are TRBV6-6 and TRBJ2-5; possible D gene TRBD2, 6 bases. V was trimmed by 7 bases and J by 4 bases, leaving 13 bases between them. CDR1 is MNHNY and CDR2 is SVGAGI in the germline V gene (reference sequence). The CDR3 consists of 13 residues.

The chain recombines TRBV6-1 with TRBJ2-7; 10 bases fit TRBD1. Unmatched junction bases numbered 10, after V lost 6 bases and J lost 8 bases. CDR1 is MNHNS, CDR2 SASEGT, per germline. This CDR3 has 14 amino acids. CDR3 nucleotides: TGTGCCAGCAGCCCGACAGGGGGCCATGGGAAGCAGTACTTC. This translates into CASSPTGGHGKQYF.

This clone was observed a handful of times. The genes are TRBV4-3 and TRBJ1-2, with TRBD1 matching 8 bases. The junction had 8 bases not matched to a gene; V was cut back by 1 base and J by 4 bases. Per germline, CDR1 LGHNA and CDR2 YSLEER. CDR3 length: 16 residues. CDR3 DNA: TGCGCCAGCAGCCAAGGAGGGACAGGAGAATTCTATGGCTACACCTTC. Amino acid sequence: CASSQGGTGEFYGYTF.

The chain employs TRBV9 and TRBJ2-7; D may be TRBD1 (5 bases). Trimming cost V 4 bases and J 0 bases, with 14 bases left between them. The CDR3 covers 15 residues. CDR1 is SGDLS, CDR2 YYNGEE, per germline. The CDR3 loop is CASSLDIDSSYEQYF. The CDR3 nucleotides read TGTGCCAGCAGCCTGGACATAGATAGCTCCTACGAGCAGTACTTC.

The rearrangement uses TRBV7-2 and TRBJ2-7, with a possible D match to TRBD1 (6 bases). With 2 bases removed from V and 4 bases from J, the gap between germline ends came to 12 bases. The CDR3 covers 14 residues. Germline lookup yields CDR1 SGHTA and CDR2 FQGNSA. For the CDR3, the DNA is TGTGCCAGCAGCTTACAACAGGGAAGGTACGAGCAGTACTTC. Protein: CASSLQQGRYEQYF.

The rearrangement links TRBV27 to TRBJ2-7; 10 positions agree with TRBD2. This CDR3 contains 15 residues. The germline V gene has CDR1 MNHEY and CDR2 SMNVEV (reference sequence). Losses at the gene ends were 5 bases for V and 2 bases for J; bases not matched to a gene: 6. The CDR3 protein is CASSRSGRATYEQYF. Here the CDR3 DNA reads TGTGCCAGCAGTCGAAGCGGGAGGGCGACCTACGAGCAGTACTTC.

J is TRBJ2-5 and V is TRBV4-1, with 7 nucleotides matching TRBD2. The junction had 7 bases not matched to a gene; V was cut back by 1 base and J by 2 bases. CDR3 length: 16 amino acids. Germline-derived CDR1 and CDR2 are MGHRA and YSYEKL. The CDR3 coding sequence is TGCGCCAGCAGCCAAGTCAGGAGGGGAGGGCAAGAGACCCAGTACTTC. This translates into CASSQVRRGGQETQYF.

This clone was picked up a small number of times. The rearrangement links TRBV27 to TRBJ2-5; TRBD2 aligns across 9 bases. TRBJ2-7 explains the end of the DNA better; the J call may be wrong. The CDR3 is 14 amino acids. Germline-derived CDR1 and CDR2 are MNHEY and SMNVEV (reference sequence). As DNA, the CDR3 is TGTGCCAGCCGAAGTGGTAGCGGGAGCTACGAGCAGTACTTC. Translated: CASRSGSGSYEQYF.

The V call is TRBV20-1, the J call TRBJ1-5; no reliable D call. The germline V gene has CDR1 DFQATT and CDR2 SNEGSKA (reference sequence). The CDR3 is 9 residues long. V lost 7 bases to trimming and J lost 12 bases, with 10 bases between them. The CDR3 spells CSETGDQHF. The CDR3 DNA follows: TGCAGTGAAACCGGGGACCAGCATTTT.

The gene calls are TRBV5-8 and TRBJ2-7; 8 positions agree with TRBD2. In germline, CDR1 is SGHTS, CDR2 YDEGEE. Losses at the gene ends were 3 bases for V and 2 bases for J; bases not matched to a gene: 1. This CDR3 comprises 13 residues. The CDR3 sequence is CASSWGLAYEQYF. CDR3 DNA: TGTGCCAGCAGCTGGGGACTAGCCTACGAGCAGTACTTC.

This chain links TRBV10-2 with TRBJ2-5; D is perhaps TRBD2 (5 bases). The tail of the sequence fits TRBJ2-7 better, so the J call may be wrong. The CDR3 is 13 amino acids. CDR1 WSHSY and CDR2 SAAADI come from the germline V gene. In DNA form, the CDR3 reads TGCGCCAGCAGTGCAGGTACGGGGTACGAGCAGTACTTC. The encoded protein is CASSAGTGYEQYF.

DNA of the CDR3: TGTGCCAGCAGCTCCCGGACTAGCGGGAGTGAGACCCAGTACTTC. Its translation is CASSSRTSGSETQYF. The V gene is TRBV9, the J gene TRBJ2-5, with 13 bases matching TRBD2. Looked up from germline, CDR1 is SGDLS and CDR2 is YYNGEE. V shed 4 bases and J 5 bases; nucleotides not matched to a gene: 5. The CDR3 runs to 15 residues.

This clone was seen a few times. The gene calls are TRBV18 and TRBJ2-5; TRBD1 matches 12 bases. CDR1 and CDR2 from the germline V gene are KGHSH and LQKENI. After removal of 0 bases from V and 5 bases from J, the junction contained 10 bases not matched to a gene. The CDR3 is made up of 18 amino acids. CDR3 loop: CASSPPVGTGGVRETQYF. The DNA of the CDR3 is TGTGCCAGCTCACCACCCGTCGGGACAGGGGGCGTTCGGGAGACCCAGTACTTC.

The rearrangement links TRBV4-1 to TRBJ1-2, with TRBD1 matching over 7 bases. From germline, CDR1 is MGHRA and CDR2 YSYEKL. Trimming took 4 bases from V and 4 from J; bases not matched to a gene: 12. The length of the CDR3 is 16 residues. The CDR3 sequence is CASSLKGGQKPYGYTF. The CDR3 nucleotides are TGCGCCAGCAGCCTAAAGGGGGGACAGAAACCCTATGGCTACACCTTC.

As concerns this clone: Relative to the germline gene, one junction end is altered; a read error may explain this. This chain joins TRBV7-9 and TRBJ1-2; 7 nucleotides match TRBD1. CDR1 SEHNR and CDR2 FQNEAQ come from the germline V gene (reference sequence). CDR3 size: 13 residues. CDR3 coding DNA: TGTTCCAGCAGCCTCACAGGGGACTATGGCTACACCTTC. Translated: CSSSLTGDYGYTF.

This sequence joins TRBV19 and TRBJ2-7, with 14 bases that match TRBD2. Germline values: CDR1 LNHDA, CDR2 SQIVND (reference sequence). The CDR3 has 15 amino acids. V gave up 6 bases and J gave up 1 base; unmatched junction bases: 2. This chain's CDR3 is CASRGTSGSSYEQYF. CDR3 in DNA: TGTGCCAGTAGGGGGACTAGCGGGAGTTCCTACGAGCAGTACTTC.

The chain uses TRBV5-5 and TRBJ2-3, with D tentatively TRBD1 (5 bases). CDR1 SGHKS and CDR2 YYEKEE come from the germline V gene (reference sequence). Trimming pared 0 bases from V and 6 bases from J, leaving 17 bases between. The CDR3 has 16 amino acids. The CDR3 nucleotides read TGTGCCAGCAGCTTGGGGCACGAAGCCCCAGGGGATACGCAGTATTTT. Protein sequence: CASSLGHEAPGDTQYF.

The chain carries TRBV7-9 and TRBJ1-4; D is undetermined. In germline, CDR1 is SEHNR, CDR2 FQNEAQ (reference sequence). V lost 5 bases and J 0 bases, leaving 7 bases between the germline ends. The CDR3 sequence is 14 residues long. The CDR3 loop is CASSRSATNEKLFF. The CDR3 region has the DNA TGTGCCAGCAGCCGGTCGGCAACTAATGAAAAACTGTTTTTT.

The V gene is TRBV10-3, the J gene TRBJ1-5; 10 bases line up with TRBD1. After removal of 6 bases from V and 4 bases from J, the junction contained 3 bases not matched to a gene. The CDR3 totals 14 residues. Germline CDR1 and CDR2: ENHRY and SYGVKD. CDR3 residues: CAISRDRGNQPQHF. The CDR3 nucleotides read TGTGCCATCAGCCGGGACAGGGGAAATCAGCCCCAGCATTTT.

This clone was observed once. This rearrangement joins TRBV25-1 to TRBJ1-1, with D unresolved. Germline V gives CDR1 MGHDK, CDR2 SYGVNS. V shed 3 bases and J shed 2 bases, with 13 bases lying between them. The CDR3 contains 15 residues. CDR3 residues: CASSDPGRGNTEAFF. In nucleotides, the CDR3 is TGTGCCAGCAGTGATCCCGGGAGAGGAAACACTGAAGCTTTCTTT.

This sequence joins TRBV7-8 and TRBJ2-3; 7 bases are shared with TRBD1. The CDR3 has 17 residues. CDR1 is SGHVS, CDR2 FQNEAQ, per germline. Trimming at V came to 2 bases and at J to 2 bases, leaving 10 bases not matched to a gene. The CDR3 nucleotides read TGTGCCAGCAGCTTATCATTAACAGGGGCGGTCACAGATACGCAGTATTTT. It is translated as CASSLSLTGAVTDTQYF.

The V gene is TRBV27, the J gene TRBJ2-3; a possible D gene is TRBD2 (6 bases). V was pared by 7 bases and J by 3 bases, with 14 bases between. The germline CDR1 and CDR2 sequences are MNHEY and SMNVEV (reference sequence). This CDR3 contains 14 residues. CDR3 in DNA: TGTGCCAGCATGCGGGGAGATGGGACAGATACGCAGTATTTT. Protein product: CASMRGDGTDTQYF.